The entry below gives a single TCR beta chain sequence along with its context. The antigen is not known. These data are taken from a study of T cell responses to AZD1222 COVID-19 vaccine. Study-level findings and limits: Spike-wide vaccine-associated CD4 TCRs dominated at 160-218 and 743-854. The sample set comprised mostly white British donors with more females, and clonal diversity was possibly underestimated.

Between the trimmed V and J ends, which lost 11 bases and 6 bases, there was a span of 16 bases. The CDR3 sequence is 12 residues long. Germline V gene sequence: CDR1 MDHEN, CDR2 SYDVKM. Sequencing was performed with immunoSEQ multiplex PCR; in TCRdb, only in-frame clones are kept and a portion is missing. The sample holds roughly 120,000 clones, approximately 90% seen once. The chain combines TRBV28 with TRBJ1-1, with D possibly TRBD1 on 6 matching bases. The sequence was obtained from an adult who received the AZD1222 COVID-19 vaccine. The input for sequencing was peripheral blood, taken 28 days after the second AZD1222 dose. This CDR3 reads CALGRGRSEAFF. The CDR3 bases are TGTGCCTTGGGCCGGGGGCGGTCTGAAGCTTTCTTT.